These 27 T cell receptor beta chains share one sample of origin, sequenced in a study of blood T cell repertoires in COVID-19. The table came from immunoSEQ multiplex PCR; TCRdb's copy has only in-frame clones and leaves some out. Counted here are about 90,000 clones, approximately 92% occurring once; the ten biggest clones make up about 5.9%. The sequenced sample consisted of peripheral blood. The receptors derive from a woman in her fifties or sixties with active COVID-19.

This chain links TRBV15 with TRBJ1-6; D unclear. The CDR3 is made up of 12 amino acids. V was cut by 2 bases and J by 9 bases, with 5 bases left in between. Germline CDR1 and CDR2: LNHNV and YYDKDF (reference sequence). CDR3 residues: CATSRFSSPLHF. CDR3 DNA sequence: TGTGCCACCAGCAGATTTAGTTCACCCCTCCACTTT.

The V gene is TRBV30, the J gene TRBJ1-6; a weak D match, TRBD1 (5 bases). Germline V gives CDR1 GTSNPN, CDR2 SVGIG (reference sequence). CDR3 length: 16 residues. Trimming left V 0 bases short and J 7 bases short, with 16 bases between. The CDR3 DNA sequence: TGTGCCTGGAGTGTACGATCGGCAGGGCGGAATTCACCCCTCCACTTT. The encoded protein is CAWSVRSAGRNSPLHF.

The chain is built from TRBV9 and TRBJ1-4; D unclear. The CDR3 is made up of 17 amino acids. Germline CDR1 SGDLS, CDR2 YYNGEE. Trimming took 5 bases from V and 1 from J, leaving 18 bases between them. In DNA form, the CDR3 reads TGTGCCAGCAGTCAGGACTCTGGAGTACTAACTAATGAAAAACTGTTTTTT. It is translated as CASSQDSGVLTNEKLFF.

This sequence joins TRBV2 and TRBJ1-3; 10 bases map to TRBD1. Trimming took 3 bases from V and 0 from J; bases not matched to a gene: 5. Germline loops: CDR1 SNHLY, CDR2 FYNNEI. There are 17 residues in the CDR3. This CDR3 reads CASSDRDRGFSGNTIYF. CDR3 DNA sequence: TGTGCCAGCAGTGATAGGGACAGGGGATTCTCTGGAAACACCATATATTTT.

J is TRBJ2-3 and V is TRBV5-5, with 10 bases fitting TRBD1. With 0 bases clipped from V and 2 bases from J, the junction kept 9 bases outside the gene matches. From germline, CDR1 is SGHKS and CDR2 YYEKEE (reference sequence). The CDR3 spans 18 residues. DNA of the CDR3: TGTGCCAGCAGCTTGGGGTTGGGCGGGACAGGGGTCACAGATACGCAGTATTTT. It codes for CASSLGLGGTGVTDTQYF. Together with reference TRBV5-5 and TRBJ2-3, the CDR3 gives the full variable domain: DAGVTQSPTHLIKTRGQQVTLRCSPISGHKSVSWYQQVLGQGPQFIFQYYEKEERGRGNFPDRFSARQFPNYSSELNVNALLLGDSALYLCASSLGLGGTGVTDTQYFGPGTRLTVL.

The chain combines TRBV4-3 with TRBJ2-7; 8 bases line up with TRBD1. The CDR3 contains 14 residues. Per germline, CDR1 LGHNA and CDR2 YSLEER. V dropped 4 bases and J dropped 4; count of bases not matched to a gene: 6. CDR3 in amino acids: CASSPRTGRYEQYF. DNA of the CDR3: TGCGCCAGCAGCCCACGGACAGGGAGGTACGAGCAGTACTTC.

V and J are TRBV5-4 and TRBJ2-3; 10 bases agree with TRBD2. Germline-derived CDR1 and CDR2 are SGHNT and YYREEE (reference sequence). Losses at the gene ends were 0 bases for V and 3 bases for J; bases not matched to a gene: 7. CDR3 size: 17 residues. The DNA of the CDR3 is TGTGCCAGCAGCTTGGGGGTAGCGGGGGGACATACAGATACGCAGTATTTT. Protein: CASSLGVAGGHTDTQYF. Full variable domain (remainder filled in from reference TRBV5-4 and TRBJ2-3): ETGVTQSPTHLIKTRGQQVTLRCSSQSGHNTVSWYQQALGQGPQFIFQYYREEENGRGNFPPRFSGLQFPNYSSELNVNALELDDSALYLCASSLGVAGGHTDTQYFGPGTRLTVL.

The chain is built from TRBV29-1 and TRBJ1-1; perhaps TRBD1 as D (5 bases). Trimming removed 3 bases from V and 2 bases from J, with 13 bases in between. This CDR3 is 14 amino acids long. The V gene's germline CDR1 is SQVTM and CDR2 ANQGSEA. CDR3 nucleotide sequence: TGCAGCGTTGATAACGGGGGTGGAAACACTGAAGCTTTCTTT. This translates into CSVDNGGGNTEAFF.

The V gene is TRBV7-6, the J gene TRBJ1-4, with 7 bases fitting TRBD1. Trimming removed 1 base from V and 7 bases from J; junction bases left unmatched: 6. The germline V gene has CDR1 SGHVS and CDR2 FNYEAQ. The CDR3 length is 15 residues. This chain's CDR3 is CASSLVKGAFEKLFF. CDR3 nucleotide sequence: TGTGCCAGCAGCTTAGTAAAGGGGGCTTTTGAAAAACTGTTTTTT.

This sequence joins TRBV5-1 and TRBJ1-1; 12 nucleotides match TRBD1. CDR1 SGHRS and CDR2 YFSETQ come from the germline V gene. Trimming cost V 4 bases and J 1 base; bases outside gene matches: 11. CDR3 length: 18 residues. CDR3 amino acids: CASSPAGDRGPENTEAFF. The DNA of the CDR3 is TGCGCCAGCAGCCCTGCCGGGGACAGGGGGCCGGAGAACACTGAAGCTTTCTTT. Complete variable domain (other parts from reference TRBV5-1 and TRBJ1-1): KAGVTQTPRYLIKTRGQQVTLSCSPISGHRSVSWYQQTPGQGLQFLFEYFSETQRNKGNFPGRFSGRQFSNSRSEMNVSTLELGDSALYLCASSPAGDRGPENTEAFFGQGTRLTVV.

This clone was recorded only once. Here the CDR3 DNA reads TGTGCCAGCAGTTCCAGGGTGGTTCAAGTTTCGGAGACCCAGTACTTC. The encoded protein is CASSSRVVQVSETQYF. The chain joins TRBV6-2 or TRBV6-3 to TRBJ2-5; D perhaps matches TRBD1 (5 bases). Germline assignment: CDR1 MNHEY and CDR2 SVGEGT. There are 16 residues in the CDR3. The ends were cut back, 4 bases at V and 5 bases at J, with 20 bases in the middle.

V gene TRBV4-3 combines with J gene TRBJ1-3; 9 bases map to TRBD1. Germline V gene data show CDR1 as LGHNA and CDR2 as YSLEER. Unmatched junction bases numbered 4, after V lost 3 bases and J lost 1 base. There are 16 residues in the CDR3. This CDR3 is CASSQADRGSGNTIYF. For the CDR3, the DNA is TGCGCCAGCAGCCAGGCAGACAGGGGGTCTGGAAACACCATATATTTT.

V and J are TRBV28 and TRBJ1-2; a weak D match, TRBD1 (5 bases). The CDR3 covers 13 residues. The germline V gene has CDR1 MDHEN and CDR2 SYDVKM. Trimming cost V 2 bases and J 4 bases, with 8 bases left between them. The CDR3 is CASSLGTGYGYTF. The CDR3 region has the DNA TGTGCCAGCAGTTTAGGGACTGGCTATGGCTACACCTTC.

The chain is built from TRBV29-1 and TRBJ2-1, with D perhaps matching TRBD2 (5 bases). The CDR3 is 13 amino acids. Germline assignment: CDR1 SQVTM and CDR2 ANQGSEA. V was trimmed by 7 bases and J by 0 bases, leaving 10 bases between them. DNA of the CDR3: TGCAGCGGGGATAGCGACTCCTACAATGAGCAGTTCTTC. Protein: CSGDSDSYNEQFF.

The chain has TRBV28 and TRBJ1-5; weak D call: TRBD1 (5 bases). Trimming left V 6 bases short and J 0 bases short, with 18 bases between. Germline CDR1 MDHEN, CDR2 SYDVKM. This CDR3 has 17 residues. The CDR3 reads CASRPRRSGISNQPQHF. Here the CDR3 DNA reads TGTGCCAGCAGACCTAGGCGGTCAGGGATTAGCAATCAGCCCCAGCATTTT. Drawing the rest from reference TRBV28 and TRBJ1-5, the complete variable domain is DVKVTQSSRYLVKRTGEKVFLECVQDMDHENMFWYRQDPGLGLRLIYFSYDVKMKEKGDIPEGYSVSREKKERFSLILESASTNQTSMYLCASRPRRSGISNQPQHFGDGTRLSIL.

The chain is built from TRBV9 and TRBJ1-5, with 11 bases aligning to TRBD1. The CDR3 spans 15 residues. Germline loops: CDR1 SGDLS, CDR2 YYNGEE. The J segment lost 4 bases and the V segment lost 4 bases, leaving 4 bases of the junction unmatched. DNA of the CDR3: TGTGCCAGCAGCCCCGGACAGGGGGCAAATCAGCCCCAGCATTTT. As protein: CASSPGQGANQPQHF.

The chain is built from TRBV4-1 and TRBJ2-7, with TRBD1 as a possible D gene (6 bases). Germline assignment: CDR1 MGHRA and CDR2 YSYEKL. The length of the CDR3 is 14 residues. The germline V and J ends were trimmed by 0 bases and 3 bases, with 9 bases remaining between them. Here the CDR3 reads CASSQEIQGYEQYF. In nucleotides, the CDR3 is TGCGCCAGCAGCCAAGAAATACAGGGCTACGAGCAGTACTTC.

V and J are TRBV5-5 and TRBJ2-7, with D maybe TRBD2 (5 bases). Per the germline V gene, CDR1 is SGHKS and CDR2 is YYEKEE (reference sequence). The V gene lost 0 bases and the J gene lost 2 bases, with 9 bases spanning the gap. The CDR3 totals 14 residues. The CDR3 reads CASSLAGRAYEQYF. CDR3 DNA: TGTGCCAGCAGCTTGGCGGGGAGAGCCTACGAGCAGTACTTC.

V usage is TRBV19 and J usage is TRBJ2-1; 11 nucleotides agree with TRBD2. The CDR3 covers 15 residues. The germline V gene has CDR1 LNHDA and CDR2 SQIVND (reference sequence). The ends lost 6 bases at V and 9 bases at J; junction bases unmatched: 10. The CDR3 sequence is CASRETSGIQGEQFF. CDR3 DNA: TGTGCCAGTAGAGAGACTAGCGGGATCCAAGGTGAGCAGTTCTTC.

V and J are TRBV5-1 and TRBJ2-1, with D unresolved. The V gene lost 2 bases and the J gene lost 3 bases, with 9 bases spanning the gap. CDR1 is SGHRS, CDR2 YFSETQ, per germline. CDR3 length: 14 amino acids. This chain's CDR3 is CASSFLQNYNEQFF. The DNA of the CDR3 is TGCGCCAGCAGCTTCCTCCAGAACTACAATGAGCAGTTCTTC.

The chain has TRBV12-3 or TRBV12-4 and TRBJ1-4; D ambiguous. The CDR3 has 13 residues. V was trimmed by 3 bases and J by 5 bases, leaving 7 bases between them. The CDR3 coding sequence is TGTGCCAGCAGTTTGAACTCAAATGAAAAACTGTTTTTT. Amino acid sequence: CASSLNSNEKLFF.

This chain uses TRBV28 with TRBJ1-4; 9 bases match TRBD1. V was pared by 4 bases and J by 3 bases, with 3 bases of the junction left unmatched. CDR3 length: 15 amino acids. Looked up from germline, CDR1 is MDHEN and CDR2 is SYDVKM. CDR3 nucleotides: TGTGCCAGCAGTTGGACAGGGGAGGCTAATGAAAAACTGTTTTTT. Translated, it gives CASSWTGEANEKLFF.

The chain uses TRBV9 and TRBJ2-3, with a possible D match to TRBD2 (5 bases). CDR3 length: 13 amino acids. Germline CDR1 is SGDLS and CDR2 is YYNGEE. The V end was cut by 2 bases, the J end by 2 bases, with 6 bases between. Here the CDR3 DNA reads TGTGCCAGCAGCGTGACTACCACAGATACGCAGTATTTT. This translates into CASSVTTTDTQYF. The full variable domain, its missing parts supplied by reference TRBV9 and TRBJ2-3, is DSGVTQTPKHLITATGQRVTLRCSPRSGDLSVYWYQQSLDQGLQFLIQYYNGEERAKGNILERFSAQQFPDLHSELNLSSLELGDSALYFCASSVTTTDTQYFGPGTRLTVL.

The chain uses TRBV28 and TRBJ1-2; D remains ambiguous. The ends were cut back, 7 bases at V and 6 bases at J, with 18 bases in the middle. Germline values: CDR1 MDHEN, CDR2 SYDVKM. The CDR3 extends over 14 amino acids. The CDR3 nucleotides read TGTGCCAGCATAGAATCGCGCCGCGGGCATGGCTACACCTTC. Translated, it gives CASIESRRGHGYTF.

This clone has just a few counts. V and J are TRBV10-1 and TRBJ2-7; perhaps TRBD1 as D (5 bases). The CDR3 has 15 amino acids. The germline CDR1 and CDR2 sequences are WNHNN and SYGVQD (reference sequence). Trimming stripped 6 bases from V and 0 bases from J, with 15 bases between. CDR3 DNA sequence: TGCGCCAGCAGGGGAATGGCAGGGAACTCCTACGAGCAGTACTTC. The encoded protein is CASRGMAGNSYEQYF.

The chain carries TRBV3-1 (or the pseudogene TRBV3-2) and TRBJ2-7, with D perhaps matching TRBD1 (7 bases). The V and J ends lost 8 bases and 7 bases respectively, with 15 bases between them. The CDR3 contains 12 residues. Germline CDR1 and CDR2: LGHDT and YNNKEL (reference sequence). CDR3 residues: CASRQGGGEQYF. The CDR3 DNA reads TGTGCCAGCCGACAGGGAGGTGGGGAGCAGTACTTC.

The chain links TRBV9 to TRBJ1-2, with D possibly matching TRBD1 (5 bases). Trimming removed 0 bases at V and 3 bases at J, with 12 bases between. The CDR3 extends over 15 amino acids. CDR1 SGDLS and CDR2 YYNGEE come from the germline V gene. In DNA form, the CDR3 reads TGTGCCAGCAGCGTAGAAAAGGGGCCACACTATGGCTACACCTTC. This sequence encodes CASSVEKGPHYGYTF.